One TCR beta chain is described in this entry. Its target is not known. The sample originates from a study of cytomegalovirus exposure and HLA in healthy donors. Study-wide findings and caveats: Excluded: some indistinguishable V segments such as TRBV6-2 and TRBV6-3. The listing of roughly 160 TCR beta chains classed them as cytomegalovirus-associated. Three CMV-associated chains were confirmed in vitro to be specific for CMV antigens. Accounts indicate the classifier identified cytomegalovirus status with strong specificity and sensitivity.

V lost 0 bases to trimming and J lost 5 bases; unmatched junction nucleotides: 2. CDR1 LGHNA and CDR2 YSLEER come from the germline V gene. The CDR3 has 16 residues. With 60 Vbeta and 13 Jbeta primers, the PCR was carried out. Using immunoSEQ multiplex PCR, the repertoire was profiled, and TCRdb retains in-frame clones only, with some absent. The sample includes 150,000 or so clones, around three quarters of them seen just once. This clonotype originated in a middle-aged man in good health and CMV-seropositive. The sample comprised PBMCs. V and J are TRBV4-3 and TRBJ2-2; 11 nucleotides align to TRBD2. The CDR3 sequence is CASSQDRLAGTGELFF. DNA for the CDR3: TGCGCCAGCAGCCAAGATAGACTAGCGGGAACCGGGGAGCTGTTTTTT.